Below, 23 T cell receptor beta chains from the same sample are listed, as sequenced in a study of esophageal squamous cell carcinoma under preoperative chemotherapy. One entry per CDR3 protein results from TCRdb running MiXCR on the PCR reads. The sample includes roughly 30,000 distinct CDR3 sequences, approximately 50% seen only once; the top ten take roughly 12%. The sample's time point: before preoperative PTX-NDP chemotherapy. Sampling took place from a patient given preoperative chemotherapy. All receptors come from a human donor with esophageal squamous cell carcinoma. The donor label of this sample is uncertain.

The V gene is TRBV7-9, the J gene TRBJ2-1; the D is unclear. The CDR3 has 13 residues. Trimming shortened V by 6 bases and J by 6 bases, and 12 bases separated the two germline ends. Germline V gene lookup returns CDR1 SEHNR and CDR2 FQNEAQ (reference sequence). CDR3 DNA sequence: TGTGCCAGCAGTTCTAGGGAACGCAATGAGCAGTTCTTC. This encodes CASSSRERNEQFF.

V and J are TRBV10-2 and TRBJ2-1; D is uncertain. The CDR3 totals 10 residues. Germline-derived CDR1 and CDR2 are WSHSY and SAAADI. The V and J ends lost 8 bases and 10 bases respectively, with 9 bases between them. DNA of the CDR3: TGCGCCAGCGGTGCTAGAGAGCAGTTCTTC. Translated: CASGAREQFF.

This chain connects TRBV27 to TRBJ1-1, with 9 positions matching TRBD1. Germline values: CDR1 MNHEY, CDR2 SMNVEV (reference sequence). The CDR3 consists of 15 residues. The V and J ends lost 5 bases and 3 bases, in that order; junction bases with no gene match: 7. The chain's CDR3 is CASSATGTGYTEAFF. The CDR3 DNA reads as TGTGCCAGCAGTGCCACCGGGACAGGGTACACTGAAGCTTTCTTT.

This clonotype appeared many times. The V and J genes are TRBV5-4 and TRBJ2-5, with 11 nucleotides matching TRBD2. The end of the DNA is better explained by TRBJ2-7, so the J call may be wrong. The CDR3 has 15 amino acids. Germline V gene data show CDR1 as SGHNT and CDR2 as YYREEE (reference sequence). The CDR3 region has the DNA TGTGCCAGCAGCCTGTCCGGGACTAGCGGCTACGAGCAGTACTTC. It translates to CASSLSGTSGYEQYF.

In its sample, this clonotype was seen many times. The chain employs TRBV6-1 and TRBJ2-7; TRBD1 might be the D (6 bases). Germline V gene sequence: CDR1 MNHNS, CDR2 SASEGT. Trimming cost V 4 bases and J 2 bases, with 12 bases left between them. CDR3 size: 14 residues. The CDR3 DNA sequence: TGTGCCAGCAGTGGGACAACAGGGCCCTACGAGCAGTACTTC. Residues: CASSGTTGPYEQYF.

About this clonotype: Sequence at one end of the junction differs from germline and may be a read error. The chain couples TRBV7-2 to TRBJ2-5; 7 bases are a match to TRBD2. Germline CDR1 and CDR2: SGHTA and FQGNSA. The CDR3 sequence is 17 residues long. CDR3 sequence reads: CASSETIAAGRPETQYF. The CDR3 coding sequence is TGTGCCAGCAGCGAGACGATAGCGGCCGGGAGGCCAGAGACGCAGTACTTT.

The CDR3 DNA reads as TGTGCCAGCAGTTCGGGGACTTCTGAGCAGTACTTC. It translates to CASSSGTSEQYF. The rearrangement joins TRBV28 to TRBJ2-3; maybe TRBD2 (6 bases). The better agreement between TRBJ2-7 and the DNA end casts doubt on the J call. Germline V gene data show CDR1 as MDHEN and CDR2 as SYDVKM. CDR3 size: 12 residues.

This clonotype has more than one count but fewer than ten. V and J are TRBV5-5 and TRBJ2-5; 10 nucleotides align to TRBD1. The J call could be wrong; TRBJ2-7 is a better fit for the DNA end. CDR3 length: 14 residues. CDR1 and CDR2 from the germline V gene are SGHKS and YYEKEE (reference sequence). In nucleotides, the CDR3 is TGTGCCAGCAGCTTCGGGACAGGGGATATCGAGCAGTACTTC. The encoded protein is CASSFGTGDIEQYF.

A note on this clonotype: The CDR3 end shows no conserved phenylalanine or tryptophan, and so a read error is likely. The limits of the CDR3 on the DNA are not certain, so only TCRdb's listed CDR3 is given. V gene TRBV6-1 combines with J gene TRBJ2-5. The CDR3 numbers 11 amino acids, ends counted. Germline V gives CDR1 MNHNS, CDR2 SASEGT. CDR3: CASRVRETQLL.

Many counts were recorded for this clonotype. The chain carries TRBV6-1 and TRBJ2-1; either TRBD1 or TRBD2 may supply D (6 bases each). CDR1 and CDR2 (germline): MNHNS, SASEGT. Trimming left V 2 bases short and J 10 bases short, with 15 bases between. The CDR3 runs 14 residues. CDR3 protein: CASSERWGAYEQFF. The CDR3 region has the DNA TGTGCCAGCAGTGAACGGTGGGGGGCCTACGAGCAGTTCTTC.

The rearrangement links TRBV7-2 to TRBJ2-5, with D tentatively TRBD2 (6 bases). Between the trimmed V and J ends, which lost 0 bases and 10 bases, there was a span of 21 bases. Germline CDR1 SGHTA, CDR2 FQGNSA. This CDR3 has 16 residues. CDR3 sequence reads: CASSLAGRGAKDIQYF. CDR3 DNA: TGTGCCAGCAGCTTAGCGGGGCGGGGTGCCAAAGACATCCAGTACTTC.

By sample share, this clonotype is medium-sized. The rearrangement joins TRBV7-2 to TRBJ2-1, with D maybe TRBD2 (7 bases). V lost 7 bases and J 4 bases, leaving 17 bases between the germline ends. In germline, CDR1 is SGHTA, CDR2 FQGNSA. The length of the CDR3 is 15 residues. For the CDR3, the DNA is TGTGCCAGCACCCAAGGGAGGGGGACATACAATGAGCAGTTCTTC. Protein product: CASTQGRGTYNEQFF. The full variable domain, with the rest looked up from reference TRBV7-2 and TRBJ2-1, is GAGVSQSPSNKVTEKGKDVELRCDPISGHTALYWYRQSLGQGLEFLIYFQGNSAPDKSGLPSDRFSAERTGGSVSTLTIQRTQQEDSAVYLCASTQGRGTYNEQFFGPGTRLTVL.

This clonotype came up once. Its ends do not fully match the called genes, so a read error is possible. The chain couples TRBV7-2 to TRBJ2-3; the D gene could be TRBD1 or TRBD2 (6 bases each). Germline CDR1 and CDR2: SGHTA and FQGNSA. There are 15 residues in the CDR3. CDR3 loop: CASGTTAGRTDTLYF. In DNA, the CDR3 is TGTGCCAGCGGCACAACTGCTGGGAGGACAGATACGCTGTATTTT.

The rearrangement links TRBV5-4 to TRBJ2-7, with 9 bases aligning to TRBD2. This CDR3 spans 14 amino acids. CDR1 and CDR2 (germline): SGHNT, YYREEE (reference sequence). The V gene end was trimmed by 4 bases and the J gene end by 1 base; junction bases not matched to a gene: 3. DNA for the CDR3: TGTGCCAGCAGCCCTACTAGCGGGTCCTACGAGCAGTACTTC. This translates into CASSPTSGSYEQYF.

The CDR3 bases are TGTGCCAGCAGTCCAGACAGCGAGCAGTACTTC. Amino acid sequence: CASSPDSEQYF. The chain uses TRBV6-1 and TRBJ2-1, with D possibly TRBD1 on 5 matching bases. The last part of the DNA fits TRBJ2-7 better; the J call may be wrong. The CDR3 is made up of 11 amino acids. The germline V gene encodes CDR1 MNHNS and CDR2 SASEGT.

The chain recombines TRBV6-1 with TRBJ2-3, with 7 bases fitting TRBD2. Trimming cost V 8 bases and J 5 bases; bases outside gene matches: 7. The germline V gene has CDR1 MNHNS and CDR2 SASEGT. CDR3 length: 13 residues. The CDR3 region has the DNA TGTGCCAGCGGGAGGGAGGGTCAAGATACGCAGTATTTT. This encodes CASGREGQDTQYF.

The gene calls are TRBV5-1 and TRBJ1-2; no definite D call. The CDR3 length is 14 residues. V gave up 0 bases and J gave up 4 bases, with 10 bases separating them. Germline-derived CDR1 and CDR2 are SGHRS and YFSETQ. The CDR3: CASSLVDISYGYTF. CDR3 bases: TGCGCCAGCAGCTTGGTCGATATTTCCTATGGCTACACCTTC.

The chain has TRBV12-3 or TRBV12-4 and TRBJ2-4; D is perhaps TRBD1 (5 bases). This CDR3 is built from 14 residues. The CDR3: CAWIWGRAQDTQYF. CDR3 coding DNA: TGTGCGTGGATCTGGGGCCGGGCCCAAGACACCCAGTACTTC.

This clonotype is classed as medium-sized (0.01 to 0.1%). V is TRBV10-1 and J is TRBJ2-1; D possibly corresponds to TRBD2 (5 bases). The germline CDR1 and CDR2 sequences are WNHNN and SYGVQD (reference sequence). Trimming took off 6 bases at V and 4 bases at J, with 7 bases between the two ends. CDR3 length equals 12 residues. For the CDR3, the DNA is TGCGCCAGCAGCAGGACTTACAATGAGCAGTTCTTC. Its protein is CASSRTYNEQFF.

In this sample, this clonotype turned up many times. This rearrangement joins TRBV6-5 to TRBJ2-3, with 7 bases matching TRBD2. The CDR3 extends over 15 amino acids. The junction had 10 bases not matched to a gene; V was cut back by 7 bases and J by 3 bases. CDR1 is MNHEY and CDR2 is SVGAGI in the germline V gene. The CDR3 spells CASNPNMGGTDTQYF. Here the CDR3 DNA reads TGTGCCAGCAACCCCAATATGGGGGGGACAGATACGCAGTATTTT.

This clonotype appeared many times. The chain employs TRBV6-1 and TRBJ1-5; 7 bases match TRBD1. CDR1 and CDR2 (germline): MNHNS, SASEGT. CDR3 length: 14 amino acids. Unmatched junction bases numbered 11, after V lost 11 bases and J lost 4 bases. The CDR3 reads CAADRDGLNQPQHF. CDR3 sequence (DNA): TGTGCCGCAGACAGGGATGGACTTAATCAGCCCCAGCATTTT.

The rearrangement uses TRBV7-8 and TRBJ2-3; possible D gene TRBD1, 6 bases. The J call may be mistaken, given a closer DNA end match to TRBJ2-7. CDR3 length: 15 amino acids. CDR1 and CDR2 (germline): SGHVS, FQNEAQ. The CDR3 protein is CAGGLDGRDPDTQYF. CDR3 in DNA: TGTGCCGGGGGCTTAGACGGCCGTGACCCAGATACGCAGTACTTC.

A note on this clonotype: One end of the junction does not line up with germline, which may come from a read error. The V call is TRBV7-2, the J call TRBJ2-4, with D tentatively TRBD2 (5 bases). This CDR3 contains 14 residues. The germline gives CDR1 SGHTA, CDR2 FQGNSA. DNA for the CDR3: TGTGGCGGCAGCGGCGGGCAGGCCAAAAACACTCAGTATTTC. Amino acids: CGGSGGQAKNTQYF.